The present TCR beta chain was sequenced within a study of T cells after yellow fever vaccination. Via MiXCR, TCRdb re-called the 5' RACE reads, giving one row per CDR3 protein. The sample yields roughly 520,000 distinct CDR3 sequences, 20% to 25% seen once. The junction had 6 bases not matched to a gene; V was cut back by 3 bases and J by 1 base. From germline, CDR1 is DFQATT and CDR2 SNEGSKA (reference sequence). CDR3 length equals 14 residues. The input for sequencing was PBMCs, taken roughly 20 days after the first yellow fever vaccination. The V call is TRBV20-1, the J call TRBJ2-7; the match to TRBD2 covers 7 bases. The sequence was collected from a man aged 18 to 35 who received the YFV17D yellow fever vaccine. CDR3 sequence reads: CSASSGTTSYEQYF. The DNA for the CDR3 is TGCAGTGCTAGTTCCGGGACTACGTCCTACGAGCAGTACTTC.